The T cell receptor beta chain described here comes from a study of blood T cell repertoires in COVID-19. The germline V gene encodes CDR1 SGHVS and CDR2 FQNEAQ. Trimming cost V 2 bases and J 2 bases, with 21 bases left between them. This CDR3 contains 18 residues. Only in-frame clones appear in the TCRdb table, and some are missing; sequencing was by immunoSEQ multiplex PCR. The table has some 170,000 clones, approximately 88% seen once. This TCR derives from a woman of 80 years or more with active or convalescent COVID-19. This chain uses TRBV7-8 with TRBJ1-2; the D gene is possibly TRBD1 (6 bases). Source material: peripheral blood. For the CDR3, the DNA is TGTGCCAGCAGCTTACGCCCCCCCCAGACAGGTGGCAACTATGGCTACACCTTC. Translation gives CASSLRPPQTGGNYGYTF.